There are many counts of the clone carrying this TCR beta chain. Patients showing uncontrolled infection, other autoimmune disease, pregnancy or lactation were ineligible. Clinical symptoms, serum thyroxine and TRAb, thyroid ultrasound and orbital computed tomography together formed the diagnostic basis. The data belong to a study of T cells in Graves' hyperthyroidism and ophthalmopathy. Study information: Any treatment followed the collection of peripheral blood at initial diagnosis.

From RNA transcripts, TCR beta CDR3 regions were amplified. The HTBI set primed first-round TCR CDR3 RT-PCR. Via MiXCR, TCRdb re-called the multiplex PCR reads, giving one row per CDR3 protein. The table includes a few hundred thousand distinct CDR3 sequences, approximately 14% detected once. The sequenced sample consisted of blood. The TCR was taken from a woman in her twenties or thirties with Graves' hyperthyroidism.

The CDR3: CASSPVGDPNNEQFF. The CDR3, as DNA: TGTGCCAGCAGCCCCGTGGGGGACCCGAACAATGAGCAGTTCTTC. This chain connects TRBV11-2 to TRBJ2-1; D is tentatively TRBD1 or TRBD2 (5 bases each). This CDR3 is built from 15 residues. Germline loops: CDR1 SGHAT, CDR2 FQNNGV. Trimming removed 5 bases at V and 5 bases at J, with 16 bases between. Variable domain in full (rest from reference TRBV11-2 and TRBJ2-1): EAGVAQSPRYKIIEKRQSVAFWCNPISGHATLYWYQQILGQGPKLLIQFQNNGVVDDSQLPKDRFSAERLKGVDSTLKIQPAKLEDSAVYLCASSPVGDPNNEQFFGPGTRLTVL.